These 26 T cell receptor beta chains came from one sample sequenced in a study of shared clonotypes between healthy human individuals. Only in-frame clones appear in the TCRdb table, and some are missing; sequencing was by immunoSEQ multiplex PCR. This sample has some 1,900,000 clones, with about 95% found just once. As defined, naive CD8 cells were CD45RO-negative and positively selected for CCR7, with terminally differentiated effector memory CD45RA+ cells excluded. Sequenced sample: naive CD8+ T cells sorted from blood. All receptors derive from a man younger than 30 in good health.

This chain links TRBV6-5 with TRBJ1-1, with D unresolved. Trimming took off 7 bases at V and 9 bases at J, with 15 bases between the two ends. Per germline, CDR1 MNHEY and CDR2 SVGAGI. This CDR3 contains 12 residues. The CDR3 nucleotides are TGTGCCAGCACCGCCGGGGAAGGGAAAGCTTTCTTT. It specifies CASTAGEGKAFF.

This clone came up once. The chain recombines TRBV6-1 with TRBJ1-2, with D perhaps TRBD1 (6 bases). Germline CDR1 is MNHNS and CDR2 is SASEGT. V gave up 7 bases and J gave up 3 bases, with 15 bases separating them. This CDR3 has 14 amino acids. The CDR3 reads CASTPRGPYYGYTF. The CDR3 bases are TGTGCCAGCACCCCCAGGGGCCCCTACTATGGCTACACCTTC.

The chain links TRBV9 to TRBJ2-2; TRBD2 is a possible D gene (6 bases). Germline V gene sequence: CDR1 SGDLS, CDR2 YYNGEE. CDR3 size: 14 residues. Trimming left V 6 bases short and J 0 bases short, with 9 bases between. CDR3 DNA sequence: TGTGCCAGCATGCCGGGGGCGAACACCGGGGAGCTGTTTTTT. It yields the protein CASMPGANTGELFF.

The chain joins TRBV9 to TRBJ2-7, with D uncertain. Germline V gene sequence: CDR1 SGDLS, CDR2 YYNGEE. The CDR3 length is 14 residues. The V end was cut by 0 bases, the J end by 5 bases, with 12 bases between. The chain's CDR3 is CASSVDLVRDEQYF. In DNA form, the CDR3 reads TGTGCCAGCAGCGTAGACCTAGTTAGGGACGAGCAGTACTTC. Full variable domain (remainder filled in from reference TRBV9 and TRBJ2-7): DSGVTQTPKHLITATGQRVTLRCSPRSGDLSVYWYQQSLDQGLQFLIQYYNGEERAKGNILERFSAQQFPDLHSELNLSSLELGDSALYFCASSVDLVRDEQYFGPGTRLTVT.

The chain is built from TRBV6-5 and TRBJ2-2, with D possibly matching TRBD1 (5 bases). The CDR3 length is 14 residues. V lost 6 bases and J lost 7, with 15 bases in between. Germline CDR1 and CDR2: MNHEY and SVGAGI. The CDR3, as DNA: TGTGCCAGCAGCCGACAGTCCACCGGCGGGGAGCTGTTTTTT. This translates into CASSRQSTGGELFF.

As concerns this clone: The same CDR3 is also encoded by other DNA sequences in this sample. The rearrangement joins TRBV28 to TRBJ2-5, with 7 bases fitting TRBD1. From germline, CDR1 is MDHEN and CDR2 SYDVKM. Trimming cost V 6 bases and J 5 bases; bases outside gene matches: 9. The CDR3 has 14 residues. The CDR3 is CASRSTGAGETQYF. In DNA form, the CDR3 reads TGTGCCAGCAGGTCCACAGGGGCAGGGGAGACCCAGTACTTC.

The CDR3 loop reads CASSQENSLNYEQYF. DNA of the CDR3: TGCGCCAGCAGCCAAGAGAACAGTCTAAACTACGAGCAGTACTTC. The V and J genes are TRBV4-1 and TRBJ2-7; D not resolved. Per germline, CDR1 MGHRA and CDR2 YSYEKL. The CDR3 spans 15 residues. Trimming took off 0 bases at V and 3 bases at J, with 12 bases between the two ends.

Details on this clone: Other DNA sequences within the sample encode an identical CDR3. The chain has TRBV4-3 and TRBJ2-7; D ambiguous. The V end lost 1 base, the J end lost 2 bases, and 6 bases lay between the germline ends. The germline V gene has CDR1 LGHNA and CDR2 YSLEER. The CDR3 contains 13 residues. CDR3 amino acids: CASSQGGAYEQYF. CDR3 sequence (DNA): TGCGCCAGCAGCCAAGGTGGGGCCTACGAGCAGTACTTC.

J is TRBJ2-7 and V is TRBV10-3; 8 bases are shared with TRBD1. Losses at the gene ends were 6 bases for V and 2 bases for J; bases not matched to a gene: 6. Germline CDR1 is ENHRY and CDR2 is SYGVKD. This CDR3 has 14 amino acids. For the CDR3, the DNA is TGTGCCATCAGACCGGGACAGGACCCCTACGAGCAGTACTTC. Translating it yields CAIRPGQDPYEQYF.

The rearrangement links TRBV6-1 to TRBJ1-5; a possible D gene is TRBD1 (5 bases). Germline CDR1 and CDR2: MNHNS and SASEGT. Trimming took off 2 bases at V and 5 bases at J, with 13 bases between the two ends. The length of the CDR3 is 15 residues. This CDR3 reads CASSEPIGADQPQHF. The CDR3 DNA is TGTGCCAGCAGTGAACCCATCGGGGCCGATCAGCCCCAGCATTTT.

V usage is TRBV5-1 and J usage is TRBJ2-7; D may be TRBD1 (5 bases). Looked up from germline, CDR1 is SGHRS and CDR2 is YFSETQ. The CDR3 contains 15 residues. V lost 6 bases to trimming and J lost 0 bases, with 16 bases between them. CDR3 residues: CASTLSPDNSYEQYF. DNA for the CDR3: TGCGCCAGCACCCTTTCCCCGGACAACTCCTACGAGCAGTACTTC.

This clone was recorded only once. This chain links TRBV30 with TRBJ1-5; D remains ambiguous. Germline lookup yields CDR1 GTSNPN and CDR2 SVGIG (reference sequence). The CDR3 is 13 amino acids. Trimming cost V 5 bases and J 8 bases, with 16 bases left between them. The DNA of the CDR3 is TGTGCCTGGGCCATGGGAGGAGGCGAGCCCCAGCATTTT. It is translated as CAWAMGGGEPQHF. Complete variable domain (other parts from reference TRBV30 and TRBJ1-5): SQTIHQWPATLVQPVGSPLSLECTVEGTSNPNLYWYRQAAGRGLQLLFYSVGIGQISSEVPQNLSASRPQDRQFILSSKKLLLSDSGFYLCAWAMGGGEPQHFGDGTRLSIL.

Regarding this clone: Other DNA sequences in the same sample also yield this CDR3. This chain joins TRBV27 and TRBJ1-1, with no clear D. Deletions cut 2 bases from V and 0 bases from J, with 7 bases between. CDR3 length: 14 amino acids. Germline V gene sequence: CDR1 MNHEY, CDR2 SMNVEV (reference sequence). This chain's CDR3 is CASSLGRLNTEAFF. DNA for the CDR3: TGTGCCAGCAGTTTAGGTAGATTGAACACTGAAGCTTTCTTT.

V is TRBV7-9 and J is TRBJ2-7; 7 positions match TRBD1. Germline loops: CDR1 SEHNR, CDR2 FQNEAQ (reference sequence). After removal of 1 base from V and 0 bases from J, the junction contained 6 bases not matched to a gene. This CDR3 has 16 amino acids. CDR3 residues: CASSLDIRDSSYEQYF. The CDR3 nucleotides are TGTGCCAGCAGCTTAGATATCCGGGACAGCTCCTACGAGCAGTACTTC.

The gene calls are TRBV4-1 and TRBJ2-5; TRBD2 matches 16 bases. After removal of 3 bases from V and 5 bases from J, the junction contained 6 bases not matched to a gene. This CDR3 is built from 17 residues. Germline assignment: CDR1 MGHRA and CDR2 YSYEKL. The CDR3 loop reads CASSHTGTSGGGETQYF. The CDR3 coding sequence is TGCGCCAGCAGCCATACCGGGACTAGCGGGGGGGGCGAGACCCAGTACTTC.

To note about this clone: At the DNA level, this CDR3 is encoded by other sequences in the same sample as well. Here the CDR3 reads CSARAENEQFF. The CDR3 nucleotides are TGCAGTGCTAGAGCCGAAAATGAGCAGTTCTTC. This chain links TRBV20-1 with TRBJ2-1; no clear D. The V end was cut by 1 base, the J end by 7 bases, with 5 bases between. Germline V CDR1 and CDR2: DFQATT, SNEGSKA (reference sequence). This CDR3 has 11 residues.

The rearrangement joins TRBV28 to TRBJ2-1, with D tentatively TRBD1 or TRBD2 (6 bases each). The CDR3 extends over 14 amino acids. Germline V gene sequence: CDR1 MDHEN, CDR2 SYDVKM. V was trimmed by 0 bases and J by 7 bases, leaving 10 bases between them. CDR3 protein: CASSLWGGENEQFF. The DNA of the CDR3 is TGTGCCAGCAGTTTATGGGGGGGCGAGAATGAGCAGTTCTTC.

This sequence joins TRBV7-8 and TRBJ2-3; D not certain. This CDR3 is 14 amino acids long. V gave up 2 bases and J gave up 1 base, with 7 bases separating them. Germline loops: CDR1 SGHVS, CDR2 FQNEAQ. The CDR3 DNA follows: TGTGCCAGCAGCTTAAACGAGGGCACAGATACGCAGTATTTT. It encodes CASSLNEGTDTQYF. Using reference TRBV7-8 and TRBJ2-3 for the parts outside the CDR3, the full variable domain is GAGVSQSPRYKVAKRGQDVALRCDPISGHVSLFWYQQALGQGPEFLTYFQNEAQLDKSGLPSDRFFAERPEGSVSTLKIQRTQQEDSAVYLCASSLNEGTDTQYFGPGTRLTVL.

As for this clone: Other DNA sequences from this sample encode an identical CDR3 as well. The CDR3 DNA reads as TGTGCCAGCAGCTGGGGGACAGCTTACGAGCAGTACTTC. Amino acid sequence: CASSWGTAYEQYF. The chain uses TRBV5-6 and TRBJ2-7; 7 nucleotides line up with TRBD1. Trimming cost V 3 bases and J 4 bases; bases outside gene matches: 4. The germline CDR1 and CDR2 sequences are SGHDT and YYEEEE. This CDR3 region has 13 residues.

CDR3 DNA: TGTGCCAGCAGCCCGGGGACTAGCGGGGACGAGAGGGGTGAGCAGTTCTTC. Its protein product is CASSPGTSGDERGEQFF. The V call is TRBV7-9, the J call TRBJ2-1; 13 bases match TRBD2. The V segment lost 5 bases and the J segment 9 bases; nucleotides outside the gene matches: 13. CDR3 size: 17 residues. Germline loops: CDR1 SEHNR, CDR2 FQNEAQ (reference sequence). The whole variable domain, remainder taken from reference TRBV7-9 and TRBJ2-1, is DTGVSQNPRHKITKRGQNVTFRCDPISEHNRLYWYRQTLGQGPEFLTYFQNEAQLEKSRLLSDRFSAERPKGSFSTLEIQRTEQGDSAMYLCASSPGTSGDERGEQFFGPGTRLTVL.

The V gene is TRBV6-6, the J gene TRBJ2-1; D remains unclear. The CDR3 length is 15 residues. Germline V gene data show CDR1 as MNHNY and CDR2 as SVGAGI (reference sequence). Trimming cost V 2 bases and J 8 bases, with 16 bases left between them. The CDR3 nucleotides are TGTGCCAGCAGTTACGATGACAACCCCTGGGATGAGCAGTTCTTC. Translating it yields CASSYDDNPWDEQFF.

The chain carries TRBV27 and TRBJ2-7, with D unresolved. Per germline, CDR1 MNHEY and CDR2 SMNVEV (reference sequence). This CDR3 is built from 14 residues. V lost 2 bases, J lost 2 bases, and 10 bases lay in between. DNA for the CDR3: TGTGCCAGCAGTTTACGCGCGGTTCCCTACGAGCAGTACTTC. Amino acid sequence: CASSLRAVPYEQYF.

This rearrangement joins TRBV11-1 to TRBJ2-7; TRBD1 might be the D (5 bases). V was pared by 5 bases and J by 0 bases, with 11 bases between. The germline CDR1 and CDR2 sequences are SGHAT and FQDESV (reference sequence). The CDR3 consists of 14 residues. As DNA, the CDR3 is TGTGCCAGCAGCCCCGACAGTTACTCCTACGAGCAGTACTTC. This translates into CASSPDSYSYEQYF.

The V call is TRBV5-1, the J call TRBJ2-1; 9 bases match TRBD2. V dropped 2 bases and J dropped 9; count of bases not matched to a gene: 6. CDR3 length: 14 amino acids. CDR1 and CDR2 from the germline V gene are SGHRS and YFSETQ. CDR3 region: CASSFAAGGAEQFF. DNA for the CDR3: TGCGCCAGCAGCTTCGCAGCGGGAGGCGCTGAGCAGTTCTTC.

The chain recombines TRBV10-3 with TRBJ2-3, with 9 bases identical to TRBD2. The CDR3 totals 16 residues. V lost 1 base and J lost 0; bases outside the gene matches: 2. Germline V lookup: CDR1 ENHRY, CDR2 SYGVKD. The CDR3 DNA follows: TGTGCCATCAGTGAGTTGGGACTAGCTAGCACAGATACGCAGTATTTT. This sequence encodes CAISELGLASTDTQYF.

The CDR3 region is CASAGTFQETQYF. CDR3 sequence (DNA): TGTGCTAGTGCGGGGACCTTCCAAGAGACCCAGTACTTC. The chain has TRBV12-5 and TRBJ2-5; the D gene could be TRBD1 or TRBD2 (5 bases each). Trimming pared 7 bases from V and 1 base from J, leaving 10 bases between. Germline values: CDR1 LGHNT, CDR2 FRNRAP. The CDR3 is 13 amino acids.